These T cell receptor beta chains were read from a single sample in a study of tumor-infiltrating lymphocytes in primary liver carcinoma. Each CDR3 protein is one row after TCRdb ran MiXCR on the multiplex PCR reads. The data hold about 120,000 distinct CDR3 sequences, with approximately 68% observed a single time. Sample: tumor-adjacent normal liver tissue. The receptors stem from a woman aged 55-69 years with primary liver carcinoma and hepatitis B virus infection. The CDR3 runs from the conserved cysteine through the conserved F or W. D genes are given only for firm matches. Size is omitted from some rows. Given values are once, few, many or a class for expanded clones.

V: TRBV13
size: once
D: .
J: TRBJ1-6
CDR3: CASSPKTGAGISPLHF
DNA: TGTGCCAGCAGCCCCAAGACCGGGGCAGGAATCTCACCCCTCCACTTT

V: TRBV5-1
size: .
D: .
J: TRBJ2-2
CDR3: CACSLEDGANTGELFF
DNA: TGCGCCTGCAGCTTGGAGGACGGCGCGAACACCGGGGAGCTGTTTTTT

V: TRBV30
size: many
D: TRBD1
J: TRBJ2-1
CDR3: CAWSPQGSIYNEQFF
DNA: TGTGCCTGGAGTCCACAGGGGAGCATCTACAATGAGCAGTTCTTC

V: TRBV7-9
size: many
D: TRBD1
J: TRBJ2-7
CDR3: CASSRQGVMDEQYF
DNA: TGTGCCAGCAGCCGACAGGGGGTAATGGACGAGCAGTACTTC

V: TRBV2
size: .
D: TRBD2
J: TRBJ2-1
CDR3: CASSGLAAYNEQFF
DNA: TGTGCCAGCAGTGGGCTAGCGGCCTACAATGAGCAGTTCTTC

V: TRBV16
size: .
D: .
J: TRBJ1-5
CDR3: CANSQESYPGQPQHF
DNA: TGTGCCAACAGCCAGGAATCATACCCCGGGCAGCCCCAGCATTTT

V: TRBV6-5
size: .
D: .
J: TRBJ1-5
CDR3: CASRSREGGRPQHF
DNA: TGTGCCAGCAGATCCCGAGAGGGGGGTCGGCCCCAGCATTTT

V: TRBV7-8
size: .
D: .
J: TRBJ1-2
CDR3: CASSLSSGSRYGHTF
DNA: TGTGCCAGCAGCTTAAGTTCGGGGTCAAGATATGGCCACACCTTC

V: TRBV28
size: few
D: TRBD2
J: TRBJ2-3
CDR3: CASSGGLKGQDTQYF
DNA: TGTGCCAGCAGCGGGGGACTAAAGGGCCAAGATACGCAGTATTTT

V: TRBV14
size: .
D: .
J: TRBJ1-2
CDR3: CASSQDGGPQGHTF
DNA: TGTGCTAGCAGCCAAGATGGAGGGCCCCAGGGCCACACCTTC

V: TRBV25-1
size: many
D: TRBD1
J: TRBJ1-6
CDR3: CASRGQGAFNSPLHF
DNA: TGTGCCAGCAGGGGACAGGGGGCTTTTAATTCACCCCTCCACTTT

V: TRBV7-3
size: .
D: .
J: TRBJ2-3
CDR3: CASSLVKLDTQYF
DNA: TGTGCCAGCAGCTTGGTCAAATTAGATACGCAGTATTTT

V: TRBV6-5
size: .
D: .
J: TRBJ2-2
CDR3: CASRERGSNNGELFF
DNA: TGTGCCAGCAGAGAAAGAGGGTCGAACAACGGGGAGCTGTTTTTT

V: TRBV12-3/TRBV12-4
size: .
D: TRBD2
J: TRBJ2-1
CDR3: CASSFLDSGRDDEQFF
DNA: TGTGCCAGCAGTTTTTTGGATAGCGGGAGGGACGATGAGCAGTTCTTC

V: TRBV28
size: many
D: .
J: TRBJ1-3
CDR3: CASSLTENTIYF
DNA: TGTGCCAGCAGTTTAACAGAAAACACCATATATTTT

V: TRBV29-1
size: .
D: .
J: TRBJ2-1
CDR3: CSVEEIPLLAGERVNNDQFF
DNA: TGCAGCGTTGAAGAAATCCCACTACTAGCAGGAGAAAGAGTGAACAATGATCAGTTCTTC

V: TRBV28
size: .
D: .
J: TRBJ1-1
CDR3: CANITRPSGNTEAFF
DNA: TGTGCCAACATCACCAGGCCTTCGGGGAACACTGAAGCTTTCTTT